This is a list of T cell receptor beta chains from one sample in a study of T cells in Graves' hyperthyroidism and ophthalmopathy. In TCRdb, the multiplex PCR reads were re-called with MiXCR into one record per CDR3 protein. The table has approximately 600,000 distinct CDR3 sequences, around 21% seen once. Sequences were obtained from blood. The receptors come from a man younger than 40 with Graves' ophthalmopathy. The CDR3 runs from the conserved cysteine through the conserved F or W. The D gene is left open where the match is weak. Clone sizes are given selectively: once, few, many, or a class where the clone is expanded.

j_gene: TRBJ2-7; d_gene: -; v_gene: TRBV29-1; abundance: -; CDR3aa: CSVGSRQGYEQYF; CDR3nt: TGCAGCGTTGGAAGCAGGCAGGGTTACGAGCAGTACTTC
j_gene: TRBJ2-3; d_gene: TRBD2; v_gene: TRBV11-2; abundance: -; CDR3aa: CASSFETSGTDTQYF; CDR3nt: TGTGCCAGCAGCTTCGAGACTAGCGGCACAGATACGCAGTATTTT
j_gene: TRBJ2-1; d_gene: TRBD1; v_gene: TRBV27; abundance: few; CDR3aa: CASSDTGGVPYNEQFF; CDR3nt: TGTGCCAGCAGTGACACAGGGGGCGTCCCCTACAATGAGCAGTTCTTC
j_gene: TRBJ1-5; d_gene: -; v_gene: TRBV5-8; abundance: few; CDR3aa: CASSLEQNSNQPQHF; CDR3nt: TGTGCCAGCAGCTTGGAACAGAATAGCAATCAGCCCCAGCATTTT
j_gene: TRBJ2-5; d_gene: TRBD2; v_gene: TRBV20-1; abundance: -; CDR3aa: CSASGLAVSETQYF; CDR3nt: TGCAGTGCTTCTGGACTAGCGGTCTCAGAGACCCAGTACTTC
j_gene: TRBJ1-5; d_gene: -; v_gene: TRBV20-1; abundance: -; CDR3aa: CSARRGINQPQHF; CDR3nt: TGCAGTGCAAGACGGGGGATTAATCAGCCCCAGCATTTT
j_gene: TRBJ2-3; d_gene: -; v_gene: TRBV28; abundance: -; CDR3aa: CASSPPAGPSTDTQYF; CDR3nt: TGTGCCAGCAGTCCCCCCGCGGGTCCTAGCACAGATACGCAGTATTTT
j_gene: TRBJ2-5; d_gene: TRBD2; v_gene: TRBV5-8; abundance: -; CDR3aa: CASSPGTSGLGETQYF; CDR3nt: TGTGCCAGCAGCCCCGGGACTAGCGGGCTCGGGGAGACCCAGTACTTC
j_gene: TRBJ1-1; d_gene: -; v_gene: TRBV7-8; abundance: -; CDR3aa: CASSLGPGGGRRGAFF; CDR3nt: TGTGCCAGCAGCTTAGGCCCTGGTGGGGGGCGTAGAGGAGCTTTCTTT
j_gene: TRBJ1-4; d_gene: -; v_gene: TRBV30; abundance: many; CDR3aa: CAWSADLNEKLFF; CDR3nt: TGTGCCTGGAGTGCGGACCTTAATGAAAAACTGTTTTTT
j_gene: TRBJ1-1; d_gene: -; v_gene: TRBV27; abundance: -; CDR3aa: CASMDLGAVNTEAFF; CDR3nt: TGTGCCTCAATGGATTTGGGGGCAGTTAACACTGAAGCCTTCTTT
j_gene: TRBJ2-1; d_gene: TRBD2; v_gene: TRBV24-1; abundance: -; CDR3aa: CATRAGAGGYNEQFF; CDR3nt: TGTGCCACCAGGGCGGGAGCGGGGGGCTACAATGAGCAGTTCTTC
j_gene: TRBJ2-6; d_gene: TRBD2; v_gene: TRBV20-1; abundance: few; CDR3aa: CSATSSGRVTGANVLTF; CDR3nt: TGCAGTGCTACATCTAGCGGGAGGGTGACTGGGGCCAACGTCCTGACTTTC
j_gene: TRBJ1-1; d_gene: -; v_gene: TRBV7-9; abundance: -; CDR3aa: CASSLDPTPNTEAFF; CDR3nt: TGTGCCAGCAGCTTAGACCCCACCCCGAACACTGAAGCTTTCTTT
j_gene: TRBJ1-5; d_gene: -; v_gene: TRBV6-1; abundance: few; CDR3aa: CASSEAPGARSNQPQHF; CDR3nt: TGTGCCAGCAGTGAAGCCCCGGGGGCGCGGAGCAATCAGCCCCAGCATTTT
j_gene: TRBJ2-5; d_gene: -; v_gene: TRBV3-1; abundance: few; CDR3aa: CASSSGRLTKTQYF; CDR3nt: TGTGCCAGCAGCTCTGGCCGCTTAACGAAGACCCAGTACTTC
j_gene: TRBJ1-2; d_gene: -; v_gene: TRBV29-1; abundance: -; CDR3aa: CSVREGYTF; CDR3nt: TGCAGCGTTAGGGAGGGCTACACCTTC
j_gene: TRBJ1-1; d_gene: -; v_gene: TRBV5-1; abundance: few; CDR3aa: CASSLVGGAEAFF; CDR3nt: TGCGCCAGCAGCTTGGTCGGGGGTGCTGAAGCTTTCTTT
j_gene: TRBJ2-2; d_gene: -; v_gene: TRBV19; abundance: once; CDR3aa: CASSIGRRTTNTGELFF; CDR3nt: TGTGCCAGTAGTATAGGACGTCGGACAACGAACACCGGGGAGCTGTTTTTT
j_gene: TRBJ2-7; d_gene: -; v_gene: TRBV20-1; abundance: -; CDR3aa: CSASPGTGRIGGYEQYF; CDR3nt: TGCAGTGCTAGCCCGGGGACTGGGAGGATTGGGGGCTACGAGCAGTACTTC
j_gene: TRBJ1-1; d_gene: -; v_gene: TRBV29-1; abundance: few; CDR3aa: CSVAGTMNTEAFF; CDR3nt: TGCAGCGTTGCTGGCACCATGAACACTGAAGCTTTCTTT
j_gene: TRBJ2-6; d_gene: TRBD1; v_gene: TRBV28; abundance: many; CDR3aa: CASSPGGSGANVLTF; CDR3nt: TGTGCCAGCAGCCCAGGGGGCTCTGGGGCCAACGTCCTGACTTTC
j_gene: TRBJ2-1; d_gene: TRBD1; v_gene: TRBV5-1; abundance: few; CDR3aa: CASSQTGGARDYYNEQFF; CDR3nt: TGCGCCAGCAGCCAGACAGGGGGCGCGCGGGATTACTACAATGAGCAGTTCTTC
j_gene: TRBJ2-3; d_gene: -; v_gene: TRBV11-2; abundance: many; CDR3aa: CASSLRWRGNTDTQYF; CDR3nt: TGTGCCAGCAGCTTACGGTGGCGCGGGAACACAGATACGCAGTATTTT
j_gene: TRBJ2-1; d_gene: -; v_gene: TRBV11-3; abundance: -; CDR3aa: CASSFRQGSYNEQFF; CDR3nt: TGTGCCAGCAGCTTTCGACAAGGATCCTACAATGAGCAGTTCTTC
j_gene: TRBJ2-7; d_gene: -; v_gene: TRBV5-1; abundance: many; CDR3aa: CASSLARDYEQYF; CDR3nt: TGCGCCAGCAGCTTGGCCAGGGATTACGAGCAGTACTTC
j_gene: TRBJ2-3; d_gene: -; v_gene: TRBV7-2; abundance: many; CDR3aa: CASSLVGRTGDTQYF; CDR3nt: TGTGCCAGCAGCTTAGTGGGGAGAACTGGGGATACGCAGTATTTT
j_gene: TRBJ2-3; d_gene: TRBD2; v_gene: TRBV24-1; abundance: few; CDR3aa: CATRGTSGRGPDTQYF; CDR3nt: TGTGCCACCCGTGGGACTAGCGGGAGAGGCCCAGATACGCAGTATTTT
j_gene: TRBJ2-2; d_gene: -; v_gene: TRBV7-9; abundance: -; CDR3aa: CASSPLNSSPGPRITGELFF; CDR3nt: TGTGCCAGCAGCCCACTCAACTCCTCCCCGGGACCTAGGATCACCGGGGAGCTGTTTTTT
j_gene: TRBJ1-1; d_gene: -; v_gene: TRBV5-1; abundance: -; CDR3aa: CARSTGHRTEAFF; CDR3nt: TGCGCCCGCAGCACGGGACACCGCACTGAAGCTTTCTTT
j_gene: TRBJ1-1; d_gene: -; v_gene: TRBV18; abundance: many; CDR3aa: CASSQQQGRGNTEAFF; CDR3nt: TGTGCCAGCTCACAACAACAGGGCCGCGGGAACACTGAAGCTTTCTTT
j_gene: TRBJ1-1; d_gene: -; v_gene: TRBV18; abundance: few; CDR3aa: CASSPNDPAIMNTEAFF; CDR3nt: TGTGCCAGCTCACCAAATGACCCCGCAATTATGAACACTGAAGCTTTCTTT
j_gene: TRBJ1-5; d_gene: TRBD1; v_gene: TRBV5-5; abundance: few; CDR3aa: CASSLELYRGIGYGNQPQHF; CDR3nt: TGTGCCAGCAGCTTGGAATTATACAGGGGGATTGGGTACGGCAATCAGCCCCAGCATTTT
j_gene: TRBJ2-1; d_gene: -; v_gene: TRBV7-3; abundance: many; CDR3aa: CASSPLSGADNEQFF; CDR3nt: TGTGCCAGCAGCCCGTTGTCGGGAGCTGACAATGAGCAGTTCTTC
j_gene: TRBJ2-1; d_gene: TRBD1; v_gene: TRBV7-2; abundance: few; CDR3aa: CASSLRFLVGGEGQHYNEQFF; CDR3nt: TGTGCCAGCAGCTTAAGGTTTTTGGTGGGTGGTGAGGGACAGCACTACAATGAGCAGTTCTTC
j_gene: TRBJ2-1; d_gene: -; v_gene: TRBV12-3/TRBV12-4; abundance: -; CDR3aa: CASSLRVSTYNEQFF; CDR3nt: TGTGCCAGCAGTTTACGAGTCTCGACCTACAATGAGCAGTTCTTC
j_gene: TRBJ1-3; d_gene: -; v_gene: TRBV6-2/TRBV6-3; abundance: -; CDR3aa: CASSRQRGNTIYF; CDR3nt: TGTGCCAGCAGTCGCCAGCGTGGAAACACCATATATTTT
j_gene: TRBJ2-7; d_gene: -; v_gene: TRBV19; abundance: few; CDR3aa: CASSIGATGVDEQYF; CDR3nt: TGTGCCAGTAGTATAGGAGCCACCGGGGTCGACGAGCAGTACTTC
j_gene: TRBJ1-3; d_gene: -; v_gene: TRBV6-1; abundance: few; CDR3aa: CASRDGNTIYF; CDR3nt: TGTGCCAGCAGAGACGGAAACACCATATATTTT
j_gene: TRBJ1-2; d_gene: TRBD1; v_gene: TRBV6-1; abundance: -; CDR3aa: CASSKTGNNGYTF; CDR3nt: TGTGCCAGCAGTAAGACAGGGAACAATGGCTACACCTTC
j_gene: TRBJ2-7; d_gene: TRBD2; v_gene: TRBV12-3/TRBV12-4; abundance: -; CDR3aa: CASSLALVAGGKNEQYF; CDR3nt: TGTGCCAGCAGTTTAGCGCTTGTAGCGGGAGGGAAGAACGAGCAGTACTTC
j_gene: TRBJ2-1; d_gene: -; v_gene: TRBV11-2; abundance: many; CDR3aa: CASSLDVALYNEQFF; CDR3nt: TGTGCCAGCAGCTTAGATGTTGCTCTATACAATGAGCAGTTCTTC
j_gene: TRBJ2-7; d_gene: -; v_gene: TRBV12-3/TRBV12-4; abundance: -; CDR3aa: CASSLQGTLLHEQYF; CDR3nt: TGTGCCAGCAGTTTACAGGGCACTCTCCTACACGAGCAGTACTTC
j_gene: TRBJ2-7; d_gene: TRBD2; v_gene: TRBV28; abundance: many; CDR3aa: CASSGGQAGVYEQYF; CDR3nt: TGTGCCAGCAGTGGAGGGCAAGCGGGAGTCTACGAGCAGTACTTC
j_gene: TRBJ2-7; d_gene: -; v_gene: TRBV29-1; abundance: -; CDR3aa: CSVEDWGGENYEQYF; CDR3nt: TGCAGCGTTGAAGATTGGGGCGGGGAGAACTACGAGCAGTACTTC
j_gene: TRBJ2-7; d_gene: -; v_gene: TRBV3-1; abundance: few; CDR3aa: CASSAHGSRNEQYF; CDR3nt: TGTGCCAGCAGCGCTCACGGTTCCCGTAACGAGCAGTACTTC
j_gene: TRBJ2-7; d_gene: TRBD1; v_gene: TRBV5-6; abundance: -; CDR3aa: CASSETGERHEQYF; CDR3nt: TGTGCCAGCAGCGAGACAGGGGAGCGGCACGAGCAGTACTTC
j_gene: TRBJ2-3; d_gene: TRBD1; v_gene: TRBV4-1; abundance: few; CDR3aa: CASSHLFRDRGTDTQYF; CDR3nt: TGCGCCAGCAGCCACCTATTCAGGGACAGGGGGACAGATACGCAGTATTTT
j_gene: TRBJ2-3; d_gene: -; v_gene: TRBV28; abundance: -; CDR3aa: CASRGISTDTQYF; CDR3nt: TGTGCCAGCCGGGGGATAAGCACAGATACGCAGTATTTT
j_gene: TRBJ2-5; d_gene: TRBD2; v_gene: TRBV2; abundance: -; CDR3aa: CASSERGGSGETQYF; CDR3nt: TGTGCCAGCAGTGAACGTGGCGGGAGTGGAGAGACCCAGTACTTC
j_gene: TRBJ2-2; d_gene: -; v_gene: TRBV6-1; abundance: -; CDR3aa: CASSLGGQNTGELFF; CDR3nt: TGTGCCAGCAGTTTAGGGGGACAGAACACCGGGGAGCTGTTTTTT
j_gene: TRBJ1-1; d_gene: -; v_gene: TRBV27; abundance: -; CDR3aa: CASRRSTEGNEAFF; CDR3nt: TGTGCCAGCAGACGGTCCACGGAGGGGAATGAAGCTTTCTTT
j_gene: TRBJ2-3; d_gene: TRBD2; v_gene: TRBV6-2/TRBV6-3; abundance: once; CDR3aa: CASRESGIGADTQYF; CDR3nt: TGTGCCAGCAGAGAAAGCGGGATAGGGGCAGATACGCAGTATTTT
j_gene: TRBJ2-2; d_gene: -; v_gene: TRBV6-2/TRBV6-3; abundance: -; CDR3aa: CASFRLSNTGELFF; CDR3nt: TGTGCCAGCTTTCGGCTCTCGAACACCGGGGAGCTGTTTTTT
j_gene: TRBJ2-3; d_gene: TRBD2; v_gene: TRBV6-2/TRBV6-3; abundance: -; CDR3aa: CASSPSGTRGYF; CDR3nt: TGTGCCAGCAGTCCTAGCGGGACCCGGGGGTATTTT
j_gene: TRBJ1-1; d_gene: -; v_gene: TRBV29-1; abundance: few; CDR3aa: CSVERAENTEAFF; CDR3nt: TGCAGCGTTGAGAGGGCTGAGAACACTGAAGCTTTCTTT
j_gene: TRBJ2-7; d_gene: -; v_gene: TRBV12-3/TRBV12-4; abundance: -; CDR3aa: CASSFELGYEQYF; CDR3nt: TGTGCCAGCAGTTTTGAACTGGGCTACGAGCAGTACTTC
j_gene: TRBJ2-7; d_gene: TRBD2; v_gene: TRBV6-1; abundance: few; CDR3aa: CASSKGRAEQYF; CDR3nt: TGTGCCAGCAGTAAAGGGAGGGCCGAACAGTACTTC
j_gene: TRBJ2-2; d_gene: TRBD1; v_gene: TRBV7-9; abundance: -; CDR3aa: CASSTRTGARRRSNTGELFF; CDR3nt: TGTGCCAGCAGCACTCGGACAGGGGCGCGACGGAGGTCGAACACCGGGGAGCTGTTTTTT